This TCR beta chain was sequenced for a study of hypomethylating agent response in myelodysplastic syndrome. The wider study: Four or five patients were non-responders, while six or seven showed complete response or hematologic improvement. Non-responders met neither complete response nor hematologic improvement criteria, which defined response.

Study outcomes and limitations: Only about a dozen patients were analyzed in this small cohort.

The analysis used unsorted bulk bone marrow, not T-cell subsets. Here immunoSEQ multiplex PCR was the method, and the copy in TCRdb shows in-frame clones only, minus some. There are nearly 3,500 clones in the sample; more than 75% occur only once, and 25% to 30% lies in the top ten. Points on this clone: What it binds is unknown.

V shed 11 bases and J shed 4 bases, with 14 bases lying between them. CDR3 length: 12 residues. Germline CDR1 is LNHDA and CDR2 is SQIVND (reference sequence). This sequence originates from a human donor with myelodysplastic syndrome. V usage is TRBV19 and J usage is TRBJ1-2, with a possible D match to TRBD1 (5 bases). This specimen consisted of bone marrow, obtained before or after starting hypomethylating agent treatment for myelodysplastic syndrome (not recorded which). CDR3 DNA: TGTGCCGCCAAAGGGACGGCCTATGGCTACACCTTC. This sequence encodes CAAKGTAYGYTF.